These 4 T cell receptor beta chains share one sample of origin, sequenced in a study of blood T cells in healthy people across ages. Primed by a sample-barcoded 5' primer and a J-beta primer mix, a second PCR proceeded for about 6 to 11 cycles. MiXCR, applied by TCRdb to the 5' RACE reads, yields one record per CDR3 protein. The sample holds about 800,000 distinct CDR3 sequences; roughly 25% are singletons and the top ten take approximately 3.7%. This sample also appeared in a second study, on T cells of mothers and their children.

The sample taken for sequencing was blood. These receptors originate from a boy between 10 and 17 years old in good health.

V gene TRBV5-6 combines with J gene TRBJ2-7; the match to TRBD2 covers 10 bases. The trim removed 2 bases at V and 0 bases at J, leaving 11 bases unmatched. There are 18 residues in the CDR3. Germline V lookup: CDR1 SGHDT, CDR2 YYEEEE. CDR3 residues: CASSFGLADPVLSYEQYF. CDR3 DNA sequence: TGTGCCAGCAGCTTTGGACTAGCGGATCCGGTTCTCTCCTACGAGCAGTACTTC.

Only a few counts were recorded for this clonotype. The J gene is TRBJ2-7, the V gene TRBV15; possibly TRBD1 for D (5 bases). The CDR3 contains 14 residues. CDR1 and CDR2 (germline): LNHNV, YYDKDF (reference sequence). Trimming stripped 0 bases from V and 7 bases from J, with 13 bases between. Here the CDR3 reads CATSRDDSGDEQYF. CDR3 in DNA: TGTGCCACCAGCAGAGATGACAGTGGCGATGAGCAGTACTTC.

The rearrangement joins TRBV4-3 to TRBJ1-4; D remains unclear. The germline CDR1 and CDR2 sequences are LGHNA and YSLEER. V was pared by 0 bases and J by 8 bases, with 10 bases between. The CDR3 runs to 14 residues. The CDR3: CASSQDVRSEKLFF. The CDR3 DNA reads as TGCGCCAGCAGCCAAGATGTGAGGTCAGAAAAACTGTTTTTT.

This clonotype turned up a few times. The chain uses TRBV20-1 and TRBJ2-3; the D call may be TRBD1 or TRBD2 (5 bases each). The V end was cut by 3 bases, the J end by 5 bases, with 12 bases between. The CDR3 has 13 amino acids. Germline V CDR1 and CDR2: DFQATT, SNEGSKA (reference sequence). CDR3 residues: CSASEGSVDTQYF. The CDR3 coding sequence is TGCAGTGCTAGTGAGGGGTCGGTAGATACGCAGTATTTT.